This TCR beta chain is drawn from a study of PD-L1 blockade in urothelial cancer (dated by TCRdb to the late 2010s). Regarding the research as a whole: Every patient began therapy in about 2014 and was given atezolizumab 1,200 mg intravenously every 3 weeks. Twenty-five of 29 patients were identified as males with urothelial cancer of bladder origin, and a prior smoking history was reported by 18 of 29 patients. An ECOG performance status of 0 or 1 was recorded for the patients, and 0 to 3 prior chemotherapy regimens had been received by the patients. Blood samples were analyzed 3 weeks after the start of treatment (second dose) and 6 weeks after the start of treatment. A median of roughly 140,000 T cells and some 82,000 unique TCRs was obtained from blood samples, and a median clonality of 0.080 was observed. The study, an exploratory multi-omic analysis, examined somatic, immune and clinical correlates of response to PD-L1 blockade with atezolizumab in urothelial cancer. Pretreatment tumor samples, along with matched peripheral blood serially collected before and after atezolizumab treatment, were subjected to TCR sequencing. Durable clinical benefit was defined as a progression-free survival longer than 6 months, and TCR features were additionally tested against progression-free survival and overall survival. In the same patients, pretreatment tumors underwent whole exome sequencing and RNA sequencing in addition to TCR sequencing. About 10 patients achieved durable clinical benefit and some 20 did not. Twenty-nine patients had pretreatment blood TCR-seq, some 25 had at least one posttreatment blood collection, and some 25 had tumor TCR-seq.

A total of about 31 patients with locally advanced or metastatic urothelial carcinoma, treated at Memorial Sloan Kettering on a trial protocol, made up the cohort. Peripheral blood mononuclear cells were collected pretreatment and during treatment, with between 1 and 8 total time points per patient. The Qiagen DNeasy Blood extraction kit was used to purify genomic DNA from total PBMCs and from tumor samples. PBMCs were collected pretreatment and during treatment, and were isolated and stored as previously described. The V end gives up 3 bases and the J end 3 bases, leaving 4 bases in the junction not matched to a gene. The germline V gene supplies CDR1 SGHTA and CDR2 FQGNSA. Taken from cysteine to phenylalanine, the CDR3 has 15 residues. Of the read, only the CDR3 DNA is kept; its 45 bases are in frame from base 1. Synthetic TCR analog templates were spiked into each PCR so that absolute template abundance could be estimated from read counts. Using the immunoSEQ assay, TCRbeta CDR3 regions were amplified from genomic DNA with bias-controlled V and J gene primers. Sequencing of rearranged TCRbeta segments was done at approximately 20X coverage. The authors processed their data as follows. Clustering was used to correct sequencing errors, and CDR3s were annotated against IMGT to assign V, D and J genes. Out-of-frame and stop-codon sequences were excluded, and only productive TCRbeta rearrangements were used in downstream analyses. To compute clonality, Shannon entropy was normalized by the log of the number of unique productive sequences and then subtracted from one. Fisher's exact test with Benjamini-Hochberg correction, using a cutoff of adjusted p below 0.01, was how clones that differed between time points or between blood and tumor were identified. TCRdb took this table from immuneACCESS and kept in-frame rearrangements with V and J called. Such tables lack part of the clones; where checked against another copy, unresolved V genes explain under half of the gap, and the rest is unexplained. V, J and clone size reflect that table, while D and trimming were determined from the DNA. The table for this sample lists tens of thousands of clones; about 90% of them were counted only once. Jointly, the top ten make up 5% to 7% of the sample.

Concerning this clone itself: It has no known antigen specificity. Base qualities are not recorded, but no much larger clone differs from it by a single base.

Points the paper makes about the study in general: Improved progression-free and overall survival was found to be associated with pretreatment peripheral blood TCR clonality below the median. Greater expansion of tumor-associated TCR clones in peripheral blood 3 weeks after the start of treatment was observed in patients with durable benefit (n of about 24, p = 0.022). Because the sample size was small (n ≈ 27) and many exploratory analyses were performed, the results are intended to be hypothesis-generating.

The clonotype was recovered from a woman aged 70 to 79 with urothelial cancer. Material: PBMCs, obtained around atezolizumab (anti-PD-L1) treatment. The sequence links TRBV7-2 to TRBJ1-3; 8 central bases correspond to TRBD1. The nucleotide sequence reads TGTGCCAGCAGCTTTTGGACAGGGAGTGGAAACACCATATATTTT. Its product reads: CASSFWTGSGNTIYF. Reference TRBV7-2 and TRBJ1-3 genes cover what lies past the CDR3, so the full variable domain is GAGVSQSPSNKVTEKGKDVELRCDPISGHTALYWYRQSLGQGLEFLIYFQGNSAPDKSGLPSDRFSAERTGGSVSTLTIQRTQQEDSAVYLCASSFWTGSGNTIYFGEGSWLTVV.